Ten or more counts support the clone carrying this TCR beta chain. Time point in this sample: before trial treatment. In germline, CDR1 is LGHDT, CDR2 YNNKEL (reference sequence). Between the trimmed V and J ends, which lost 0 bases and 0 bases, there was a span of 17 bases. This CDR3 is built from 18 residues. This specimen comes from a study of low-dose radiotherapy and immunotherapy resistance in tumors. Primers targeting TRAV and TRBV primed first-strand cDNA, covering alpha and beta chains. TCRs were amplified for around 21 PCR cycles with a constant-region primer and V-primer adapter. A single record per CDR3 protein comes from TCRdb applying MiXCR to the reads. The sample shows about 71,000 distinct CDR3 sequences, around 31% of them seen only once.

The chain uses TRBV3-1 and TRBJ2-5; D gene ambiguous. The starting material was PBMCs, obtained before treatment. This clonotype was obtained from a female donor with ovarian cancer. The CDR3 DNA reads TGTGCCAGCAGCCAAGAGACTCGCTTCGCCTGGTACCAAGAGACCCAGTACTTC. Its protein product is CASSQETRFAWYQETQYF.